The 20 T cell receptor beta chains presented below share a single source sample, sequenced in a study of blood T cells in healthy people across ages. The use of a sample-barcoded 5' primer and a J-beta primer mix characterized a second PCR of about 7 to 12 cycles. TCRdb ran MiXCR on the 5' RACE reads and lists one entry per CDR3 protein. The sample has hundreds of thousands of distinct CDR3 sequences; under 70% are singletons. The material sequenced was blood. These receptors were obtained from a man between 60 and 70 years old in good health.

The V and J genes are TRBV5-1 and TRBJ1-4, with D maybe TRBD1 (6 bases). This CDR3 contains 12 residues. Germline loops: CDR1 SGHRS, CDR2 YFSETQ. Between the trimmed V and J ends, which lost 5 bases and 7 bases, there was a span of 9 bases. The CDR3 nucleotides are TGCGCCAGCAGGCTGACAGGTGAAAAACTGTTTTTT. Amino acids: CASRLTGEKLFF. Complete variable domain (other parts from reference TRBV5-1 and TRBJ1-4): KAGVTQTPRYLIKTRGQQVTLSCSPISGHRSVSWYQQTPGQGLQFLFEYFSETQRNKGNFPGRFSGRQFSNSRSEMNVSTLELGDSALYLCASRLTGEKLFFGSGTQLSVL.

This clonotype was counted ten times or more. The V call is TRBV27, the J call TRBJ1-2; no clear D gene. Between the trimmed V and J ends, which lost 5 bases and 5 bases, there was a span of 12 bases. Germline loops: CDR1 MNHEY, CDR2 SMNVEV (reference sequence). The CDR3 is 13 residues long. CDR3 nucleotide sequence: TGTGCCAGCAGTCCCAAGGGAGATTATGGCTACACCTTC. Amino acid sequence: CASSPKGDYGYTF.

The chain has TRBV18 and TRBJ1-1; D ambiguous. Germline values: CDR1 KGHSH, CDR2 LQKENI. Between the trimmed V and J ends, which lost 4 bases and 1 base, there was a span of 7 bases. The CDR3 covers 13 residues. DNA for the CDR3: TGTGCCAGCTCACGAGAGGAGAACACTGAAGCTTTCTTT. Encoded protein: CASSREENTEAFF.

The chain employs TRBV4-1 and TRBJ2-2; a weak D match, TRBD2 (6 bases). The CDR3 is 18 amino acids. Trimming shortened V by 2 bases and J by 3 bases, and 19 bases separated the two germline ends. Germline V gene lookup returns CDR1 MGHRA and CDR2 YSYEKL. The CDR3 DNA is TGCGCCAGCAGCCAAAGGTCCGGGACTGGTCGTCACACCGGGGAGCTGTTTTTT. The encoded protein is CASSQRSGTGRHTGELFF.

This chain connects TRBV10-3 to TRBJ2-7; a possible D gene is TRBD2 (5 bases). TRBJ2-5 explains the end of the DNA better; the J call may be wrong. This CDR3 is 14 amino acids long. Germline CDR1 ENHRY, CDR2 SYGVKD. The CDR3 DNA is TGTGCCATCAGTGAGAGTCGGGGCCAAGAGACCCAGTACTTC. Encoded protein: CAISESRGQETQYF.

The V and J genes are TRBV24-1 and TRBJ1-5; weak D call: TRBD1 (5 bases). Germline V lookup: CDR1 KGHDR, CDR2 SFDVKD. The V end was cut by 3 bases, the J end by 11 bases, with 22 bases between. The CDR3 contains 16 residues. CDR3 sequence reads: CATSDPRTNTGRAQHF. As DNA, the CDR3 is TGTGCCACCAGTGATCCGCGAACGAACACAGGTAGAGCCCAGCATTTT.

The rearrangement links TRBV9 to TRBJ2-3, with 15 nucleotides matching TRBD2. The trim removed 3 bases at V and 6 bases at J, leaving 5 bases unmatched. The CDR3 is made up of 16 amino acids. In germline, CDR1 is SGDLS, CDR2 YYNGEE. CDR3 bases: TGTGCCAGCAGCGCCTACGGGACTAGCGGGGGGGATACGCAGTATTTT. This gives the protein CASSAYGTSGGDTQYF.

This clonotype was observed a few times. V and J are TRBV5-1 and TRBJ2-6; D may be TRBD1 (5 bases). Germline V gene lookup returns CDR1 SGHRS and CDR2 YFSETQ. V was clipped by 3 bases and J by 4 bases, with 14 bases between them. The CDR3 spans 16 residues. For the CDR3, the DNA is TGCGCCAGCAGCTCAGCCAATCAGGGAGGGGCCAACGTCCTGACTTTC. Protein product: CASSSANQGGANVLTF.

This clonotype appeared a few times. CDR3 sequence: CASSLDRVAKNIQYF. The CDR3 DNA is TGCGCCAGCAGCCTAGACCGAGTAGCCAAAAACATTCAGTACTTC. The chain combines TRBV4-1 with TRBJ2-4, with no clear D. Trimming took off 4 bases at V and 0 bases at J, with 10 bases between the two ends. The CDR3 totals 15 residues. Germline CDR1 reads MGHRA; CDR2 reads YSYEKL.

The rearrangement uses TRBV4-1 and TRBJ2-1; 8 nucleotides align to TRBD1. Germline V gene sequence: CDR1 MGHRA, CDR2 YSYEKL. The ends lost 4 bases at V and 5 bases at J; junction bases unmatched: 4. This CDR3 is built from 14 residues. The CDR3 nucleotides read TGCGCCAGCAGCCCGACAGGGGCAGACAATGAGCAGTTCTTC. Translation: CASSPTGADNEQFF.

The rearrangement joins TRBV25-1 to TRBJ2-6; TRBD1 is a possible D gene (5 bases). The germline V gene has CDR1 MGHDK and CDR2 SYGVNS. V lost 5 bases and J lost 0, with 17 bases in between. This CDR3 is 18 amino acids long. The CDR3 sequence: CASSPSREFGSGANVLTF. CDR3 bases: TGTGCCAGCAGTCCCTCCAGGGAATTTGGCTCTGGGGCCAACGTCCTGACTTTC.

The chain is built from TRBV14 and TRBJ1-1; a weak D match, TRBD1 (6 bases). Trimming shortened V by 4 bases and J by 1 base, and 16 bases separated the two germline ends. This CDR3 comprises 16 residues. CDR1 and CDR2 (germline): SGHDN, FVKESK. CDR3 protein: CASSPLGGHKNTEAFF. The CDR3 nucleotides are TGTGCCAGCAGCCCGCTAGGGGGACACAAGAACACTGAAGCTTTCTTT. Combining the CDR3 with reference TRBV14 and TRBJ1-1 gives the whole variable domain EAGVTQFPSHSVIEKGQTVTLRCDPISGHDNLYWYRRVMGKEIKFLLHFVKESKQDESGMPNNRFLAERTGGTYSTLKVQPAELEDSGVYFCASSPLGGHKNTEAFFGQGTRLTVV.

Remarks on this clonotype: A read error may produce the germline difference seen at one junction end. This chain uses TRBV4-1 with TRBJ1-6; perhaps TRBD1 as D (5 bases). The CDR3 covers 18 residues. Germline V CDR1 and CDR2: MGHRA, YSYEKL. The CDR3 nucleotides read TGCGCCAGCAGCCGAAGGATGGGGCGGGAAGGCGATAATTCACCCCCCCACTTT. Encoded protein: CASSRRMGREGDNSPPHF.

Concerning this clonotype itself: A read error may account for a junction end that differs from germline. The V and J genes are TRBV4-1 and TRBJ2-1; D tentatively fits TRBD1 or TRBD2 (5 bases each). CDR1 is MGHRA and CDR2 is YSYEKL in the germline V gene. The CDR3 totals 16 residues. The CDR3 loop reads CAGSQTTGTFYNEQFF. The CDR3 DNA reads TGCGCCGGCAGCCAAACTACCGGGACGTTCTACAATGAGCAGTTCTTC.

As regards this clonotype: This could be a read error, since a much larger clone is one nucleotide away. The chain couples TRBV7-2 to TRBJ2-6; D is unclear. Trimming stripped 1 base from V and 3 bases from J, with 7 bases between. Germline V gene data show CDR1 as SGHTA and CDR2 as FQGNSA. The CDR3 is 15 amino acids. CDR3 amino acids: CASSLDLNGANVLTF. CDR3 bases: TGTGCCAGCAGCTTAGACCTCAATGGGGCCAACGTCCTGACTTTC.

The genes are TRBV9 and TRBJ1-6; D ambiguous. V was cut by 0 bases and J by 12 bases, with 19 bases left in between. In germline, CDR1 is SGDLS, CDR2 YYNGEE. This CDR3 contains 16 residues. The CDR3, as DNA: TGTGCCAGCAGCGTAGGAGGCCAGACGGGGAGAGAACCCCTCCACTTT. This translates into CASSVGGQTGREPLHF.

The V and J genes are TRBV7-7 and TRBJ2-3, with D possibly being TRBD2 (7 bases). Germline assignment: CDR1 SSHAT and CDR2 FNYEAQ (reference sequence). The CDR3 has 15 residues. Trimming removed 6 bases at V and 2 bases at J, with 15 bases between. In nucleotides, the CDR3 is TGTGCCAGCAGTTTGAGGGGGGGCCCCACAGATACGCAGTATTTT. Its translation: CASSLRGGPTDTQYF.

This clonotype showed up just once. The V gene is TRBV20-1, the J gene TRBJ2-3; D gene uncertain. This CDR3 has 14 amino acids. The V gene's germline CDR1 is DFQATT and CDR2 SNEGSKA (reference sequence). V was cut by 5 bases and J by 0 bases, with 12 bases left in between. Here the CDR3 DNA reads TGCAGTGCTCGTCCGCCCCCTAGCACAGATACGCAGTATTTT. This translates into CSARPPPSTDTQYF.

The J gene is TRBJ2-7, the V gene TRBV9; D possibly corresponds to TRBD2 (7 bases). Germline CDR1 SGDLS, CDR2 YYNGEE. Trimming removed 0 bases from V and 10 bases from J, with 20 bases in between. This CDR3 contains 15 residues. This CDR3 is CASSVVERGGEPQYF. CDR3 coding DNA: TGTGCCAGCAGCGTAGTCGAAAGGGGGGGAGAGCCCCAGTACTTC.

This sequence joins TRBV2 and TRBJ1-6; 10 bases fit TRBD1. Germline assignment: CDR1 SNHLY and CDR2 FYNNEI. This CDR3 comprises 12 residues. Trimming at V came to 6 bases and at J to 10 bases, leaving 0 bases not matched to a gene. The CDR3 nucleotides are TGTGCCAGCAGGGGACAGGGGTCACCCCTCCACTTT. This codes for CASRGQGSPLHF.